This entry concerns a single TCR beta chain. Its antigen is not identified. PCR employed 60 Vbeta and 13 Jbeta primers. Data came from immunoSEQ multiplex PCR; TCRdb stores just in-frame clones and leaves some out. The sample includes roughly 80,000 clones. This entry is derived from a study of cytomegalovirus exposure and HLA in healthy donors. Study-level findings and limits: CMV serostatus stood as the only immune exposure information on hand. Reports credit the classifier with highly specific, highly sensitive diagnosis of cytomegalovirus status.

The sequence was collected from a man aged 50 or older in good health and CMV-seropositive. Sequenced: PBMCs.

Here the CDR3 reads CASSIGGGAYEQYF. The CDR3 DNA is TGTGCCAGTAGTATAGGCGGGGGTGCCTACGAGCAGTACTTC. The J gene is TRBJ2-7, the V gene TRBV19; 7 nucleotides match TRBD2. CDR1 and CDR2 from the germline V gene are LNHDA and SQIVND (reference sequence). The J segment lost 2 bases and the V segment lost 1 base, leaving 2 bases of the junction unmatched. The CDR3 totals 14 residues.